One sample yielded the 20 T cell receptor beta chains listed below, sequenced in a study of cytomegalovirus exposure and HLA in healthy donors. The study ran its PCR with 60 Vbeta and 13 Jbeta primers. Libraries were prepared by immunoSEQ multiplex PCR; TCRdb keeps only in-frame clonotypes and omits some of them. The sample records 79,000 or so clones, approximately 79% being singletons. The material sequenced was PBMCs. The origin of the receptors is a woman aged 40-49 years in good health and CMV-seropositive.

The rearrangement links TRBV6-1 to TRBJ1-4; TRBD1 aligns across 10 bases. V lost 9 bases and J lost 8; bases outside the gene matches: 12. This CDR3 spans 15 amino acids. Germline CDR1 is MNHNS and CDR2 is SASEGT. The CDR3 is CASTSMGTGAEKLFF. In nucleotides, the CDR3 is TGTGCCAGTACGAGTATGGGGACAGGGGCCGAAAAACTGTTTTTT.

The chain uses TRBV5-1 and TRBJ2-7; 14 bases agree with TRBD2. Trimming took 4 bases from V and 5 from J; bases not matched to a gene: 14. The germline CDR1 and CDR2 sequences are SGHRS and YFSETQ. CDR3 length: 18 residues. For the CDR3, the DNA is TGCGCCAGCAGCCCCCCTGGGGGACTAGCGGGAGCCATTGACGAGCAGTACTTC. This encodes CASSPPGGLAGAIDEQYF.

The V gene is TRBV7-6, the J gene TRBJ2-1, with TRBD2 matching 7 bases. CDR3 length: 15 amino acids. Germline V gene lookup returns CDR1 SGHVS and CDR2 FNYEAQ. J was trimmed by 0 bases and V by 2 bases; bases with no gene match: 1. CDR3 DNA sequence: TGTGCCAGCAGCTTACCGGGGGGCTCCTACAATGAGCAGTTCTTC. Translated, it gives CASSLPGGSYNEQFF.

This chain connects TRBV30 to TRBJ1-2; unclear D gene. V gave up 0 bases and J gave up 4 bases, with 15 bases separating them. Germline lookup yields CDR1 GTSNPN and CDR2 SVGIG (reference sequence). This CDR3 contains 15 residues. The CDR3 region has the DNA TGTGCCTGGAGTGTACGGTCCCGCGTAGCCTATGGCTACACCTTC. It codes for CAWSVRSRVAYGYTF.

Here the CDR3 reads CASTPDRSRNQPQHF. The DNA of the CDR3 is TGTGCCAGCACTCCGGACAGATCTCGCAATCAGCCCCAGCATTTT. This chain uses TRBV6-1 with TRBJ1-5; tentative D call: TRBD1 (6 bases). CDR1 MNHNS and CDR2 SASEGT come from the germline V gene. This CDR3 has 15 amino acids. Between the trimmed V and J ends, which lost 7 bases and 2 bases, there was a span of 15 bases.

This chain joins TRBV19 and TRBJ1-5, with D tentatively TRBD1 (5 bases). Trimming removed 6 bases at V and 4 bases at J, with 19 bases between. The germline CDR1 and CDR2 sequences are LNHDA and SQIVND (reference sequence). The CDR3 length is 16 residues. CDR3 sequence: CASSPTAAGKNQPQHF. The CDR3 DNA follows: TGTGCCAGTAGCCCTACGGCGGCAGGGAAGAATCAGCCCCAGCATTTT.

This chain connects TRBV9 to TRBJ2-7; D may be TRBD1 (6 bases). CDR3 length equals 16 residues. Germline CDR1 reads SGDLS; CDR2 reads YYNGEE. Trimming pared 0 bases from V and 6 bases from J, leaving 19 bases between. In nucleotides, the CDR3 is TGTGCCAGCAGCGTAGAATTGAGCGGCAGGGGTGGCGAGCAGTACTTC. Its protein product is CASSVELSGRGGEQYF.

The chain joins TRBV19 to TRBJ1-3; D is unresolved. CDR3 length: 16 amino acids. Looked up from germline, CDR1 is LNHDA and CDR2 is SQIVND (reference sequence). The ends were cut back, 5 bases at V and 1 base at J, with 15 bases in the middle. The CDR3 DNA sequence: TGTGCCAGTAGTGGTGGCGGTAAAATATCTGGAAACACCATATATTTT. Translation: CASSGGGKISGNTIYF.

This chain connects TRBV25-1 to TRBJ1-2, with D possibly being TRBD1 (5 bases). The CDR3 extends over 14 amino acids. The germline V gene has CDR1 MGHDK and CDR2 SYGVNS. V lost 9 bases and J 4 bases, leaving 18 bases between the germline ends. In DNA form, the CDR3 reads TGTGCCAGTAGGAGGGACGGACAACTCTATGGCTACACCTTC. This sequence encodes CASRRDGQLYGYTF.

This clone occurred a few times. The chain couples TRBV7-8 to TRBJ2-7; 10 positions match TRBD1. The V gene's germline CDR1 is SGHVS and CDR2 FQNEAQ. This CDR3 region has 15 residues. With V trimmed by 5 bases and J by 3 bases, 7 bases remained unmatched. The CDR3 sequence: CASSLNGQGGYEQYF. In DNA, the CDR3 is TGTGCCAGCAGCCTTAACGGACAGGGGGGCTACGAGCAGTACTTC.

With regard to this clone: An end of the junction differs from the germline gene, which may be a read error. This chain uses TRBV5-6 with TRBJ1-1; weak D call: TRBD1 (5 bases). This CDR3 is built from 13 residues. Germline assignment: CDR1 SGHDT and CDR2 YYEEEE. CDR3 residues: CASSLEDSGQAFF. CDR3 nucleotides: TGTGCCAGCAGTTTGGAAGACAGTGGACAAGCTTTCTTT.

The V call is TRBV18, the J call TRBJ2-5, with a weak D call TRBD1 (6 bases). Germline CDR1 and CDR2: KGHSH and LQKENI. The V and J ends lost 3 bases and 2 bases respectively, with 16 bases between them. CDR3 size: 16 residues. The CDR3 nucleotides are TGTGCCAGCTCACCTAAGGACAGCGCCTATCAAGAGACCCAGTACTTC. This sequence encodes CASSPKDSAYQETQYF. The full variable domain, completed using reference TRBV18 and TRBJ2-5, is NAGVMQNPRHLVRRRGQEARLRCSPMKGHSHVYWYRQLPEEGLKFMVYLQKENIIDESGMPKERFSAEFPKEGPSILRIQQVVRGDSAAYFCASSPKDSAYQETQYFGPGTRLLVL.

V usage is TRBV6-1 and J usage is TRBJ1-4; possible D gene TRBD1, 5 bases. The CDR3 contains 13 residues. Trimming removed 10 bases at V and 2 bases at J, with 11 bases between. Germline CDR1 and CDR2: MNHNS and SASEGT. The CDR3 loop reads CATETETNEKLFF. CDR3 DNA: TGTGCCACCGAGACAGAGACTAATGAAAAACTGTTTTTT.

The chain carries TRBV30 and TRBJ2-7; TRBD1 might be the D (5 bases). Germline V gene sequence: CDR1 GTSNPN, CDR2 SVGIG (reference sequence). The CDR3 consists of 12 residues. The V end was cut by 4 bases, the J end by 5 bases, with 12 bases between. The CDR3 loop is CAWTRTRDEQYF. CDR3 nucleotide sequence: TGTGCCTGGACCCGGACCAGGGACGAGCAGTACTTC.

The gene calls are TRBV28 and TRBJ2-1; D remains ambiguous. Trimming took 6 bases from V and 1 from J, leaving 4 bases between them. Germline V CDR1 and CDR2: MDHEN, SYDVKM. The CDR3 covers 12 residues. DNA of the CDR3: TGTGCCAGCAGGACTTCCTACAATGAGCAGTTCTTC. This translates into CASRTSYNEQFF.

For this clone: Other nucleotide sequences in the sample specify the same CDR3. This sequence joins TRBV6-5 and TRBJ1-1; 9 bases agree with TRBD1. V gave up 7 bases and J gave up 0 bases; unmatched junction bases: 3. This CDR3 has 14 amino acids. CDR1 MNHEY and CDR2 SVGAGI come from the germline V gene. The CDR3 nucleotides read TGTGCCAGCAATCGGGACAGGGTGAACACTGAAGCTTTCTTT. Its translation: CASNRDRVNTEAFF.

This rearrangement joins TRBV28 to TRBJ2-1, with TRBD2 identical over 14 bases. After removal of 3 bases from V and 5 bases from J, the junction contained 3 bases not matched to a gene. This CDR3 region has 16 residues. Germline V gene lookup returns CDR1 MDHEN and CDR2 SYDVKM. The CDR3 reads CASSFLTSGRDNEQFF. The CDR3, as DNA: TGTGCCAGCAGTTTTTTGACTAGCGGGAGGGACAATGAGCAGTTCTTC.

The chain employs TRBV6-5 and TRBJ1-4; perhaps TRBD1 as D (6 bases). The V end lost 5 bases, the J end lost 7 bases, and 17 bases lay between the germline ends. Germline loops: CDR1 MNHEY, CDR2 SVGAGI. The CDR3 extends over 15 amino acids. CDR3: CASSGGHQGGEKLFF. The CDR3 DNA follows: TGTGCCAGCAGTGGGGGACACCAAGGAGGTGAAAAACTGTTTTTT.

DNA for the CDR3: TGTGCCAGCAGCCCAGGACAGTTTTGGGGAGCTTTCTTT. This codes for CASSPGQFWGAFF. The genes are TRBV5-4 and TRBJ1-1, with D tentatively TRBD1 (6 bases). Trimming pared 4 bases from V and 10 bases from J, leaving 17 bases between. There are 13 residues in the CDR3. Germline-derived CDR1 and CDR2 are SGHNT and YYREEE (reference sequence). Full variable domain (remainder filled in from reference TRBV5-4 and TRBJ1-1): ETGVTQSPTHLIKTRGQQVTLRCSSQSGHNTVSWYQQALGQGPQFIFQYYREEENGRGNFPPRFSGLQFPNYSSELNVNALELDDSALYLCASSPGQFWGAFFGQGTRLTVV.

This chain connects TRBV5-1 to TRBJ1-1, with 7 bases identical to TRBD1. Germline V gene data show CDR1 as SGHRS and CDR2 as YFSETQ. The CDR3 has 12 residues. The V and J ends lost 4 bases and 11 bases, in that order; junction bases with no gene match: 8. The CDR3 DNA reads TGCGCCAGCAGCATTGGACAGGCGGGGGCTTTCTTT. Amino acids: CASSIGQAGAFF. The whole variable domain, remainder taken from reference TRBV5-1 and TRBJ1-1, is KAGVTQTPRYLIKTRGQQVTLSCSPISGHRSVSWYQQTPGQGLQFLFEYFSETQRNKGNFPGRFSGRQFSNSRSEMNVSTLELGDSALYLCASSIGQAGAFFGQGTRLTVV.